These 13 T cell receptor beta chains share one sample of origin, sequenced in a study of long-term antiretroviral therapy in people with HIV. The libraries were made with immunoSEQ v3.0 at survey level. Using immunoSEQ multiplex PCR, the repertoire was profiled, and TCRdb retains in-frame clones only, with some absent. The profile covers tens of thousands of clones, with about 90% appearing a single time and more than 0.9% taken by the ten largest. The sample in question was unsorted PBMCs, obtained 2 years after starting antiretroviral therapy. The receptors derive from a man aged 50 or older with HIV.

The chain joins TRBV7-9 to TRBJ2-1, with 8 bases that match TRBD2. Germline lookup yields CDR1 SEHNR and CDR2 FQNEAQ (reference sequence). Trimming removed 3 bases from V and 7 bases from J; junction bases left unmatched: 11. The length of the CDR3 is 16 residues. CDR3 in DNA: TGTGCCAGCAGCTTCCCGGGGGGGTGGGCGAGGAATGAGCAGTTCTTC. It is translated as CASSFPGGWARNEQFF.

The genes are TRBV6-5 and TRBJ2-7, with 7 bases identical to TRBD1. The CDR3 extends over 15 amino acids. The trim removed 0 bases at V and 5 bases at J, leaving 7 bases unmatched. The V gene's germline CDR1 is MNHEY and CDR2 SVGAGI. CDR3 in amino acids: CASSYSTQGWHEQYF. The CDR3 bases are TGTGCCAGCAGTTACTCGACACAGGGGTGGCACGAGCAGTACTTC.

There are a few counts of this clone. This chain joins TRBV6-5 and TRBJ1-2, with D tentatively TRBD1 (6 bases). V lost 6 bases, J lost 6 bases, and 17 bases lay in between. The CDR3 contains 14 residues. The germline V gene has CDR1 MNHEY and CDR2 SVGAGI. CDR3 sequence reads: CASRGQYPLDGYTF. CDR3 in DNA: TGTGCCAGCAGAGGACAGTACCCGCTTGATGGCTACACCTTC.

The genes are TRBV7-2 and TRBJ1-3; no reliable D call. Trimming cost V 1 base and J 1 base, with 11 bases left between them. Germline-derived CDR1 and CDR2 are SGHTA and FQGNSA. The CDR3 consists of 16 residues. The CDR3 region has the DNA TGTGCCAGCAGCTTAGAAATAGTGGAATCTGGAAACACCATATATTTT. This encodes CASSLEIVESGNTIYF.

The chain employs TRBV19 and TRBJ1-2, with 7 bases aligning to TRBD1. With 7 bases clipped from V and 4 bases from J, the junction kept 9 bases outside the gene matches. CDR3 length: 14 residues. CDR1 is LNHDA, CDR2 SQIVND, per germline (reference sequence). CDR3 DNA: TGTGCCAGTACCACGAACCCAGGGGGCTATGGCTACACCTTC. Its protein product is CASTTNPGGYGYTF. Complete variable domain (other parts from reference TRBV19 and TRBJ1-2): DGGITQSPKYLFRKEGQNVTLSCEQNLNHDAMYWYRQDPGQGLRLIYYSQIVNDFQKGDIAEGYSVSREKKESFPLTVTSAQKNPTAFYLCASTTNPGGYGYTFGSGTRLTVV.

This chain joins TRBV7-9 and TRBJ1-1; TRBD1 matches 10 bases. The ends lost 3 bases at V and 5 bases at J; junction bases unmatched: 3. CDR1 is SEHNR and CDR2 is FQNEAQ in the germline V gene (reference sequence). The CDR3 is 14 amino acids. DNA for the CDR3: TGTGCCAGCAGCTTGGGGACAGGGGTTACTGAAGCTTTCTTT. Protein: CASSLGTGVTEAFF.

This rearrangement joins TRBV9 to TRBJ2-1; 13 bases are a match to TRBD2. This CDR3 has 15 residues. Germline V gene lookup returns CDR1 SGDLS and CDR2 YYNGEE. V shed 4 bases and J 4 bases; nucleotides not matched to a gene: 2. CDR3 region: CASSILAGGYNEQFF. CDR3 coding DNA: TGTGCCAGCAGCATACTAGCGGGAGGGTACAATGAGCAGTTCTTC. Combining the CDR3 with reference TRBV9 and TRBJ2-1 gives the whole variable domain DSGVTQTPKHLITATGQRVTLRCSPRSGDLSVYWYQQSLDQGLQFLIQYYNGEERAKGNILERFSAQQFPDLHSELNLSSLELGDSALYFCASSILAGGYNEQFFGPGTRLTVL.

The rearrangement uses TRBV9 and TRBJ2-1; possibly TRBD1 for D (7 bases). Germline CDR1 SGDLS, CDR2 YYNGEE. The CDR3 is made up of 16 amino acids. Trimming removed 3 bases from V and 7 bases from J, with 20 bases in between. The CDR3 protein is CASSEGGGTVGNEQFF. CDR3 DNA sequence: TGTGCCAGCAGCGAGGGAGGAGGGACAGTGGGGAATGAGCAGTTCTTC. The variable domain in full, with the rest retrieved from reference TRBV9 and TRBJ2-1, is DSGVTQTPKHLITATGQRVTLRCSPRSGDLSVYWYQQSLDQGLQFLIQYYNGEERAKGNILERFSAQQFPDLHSELNLSSLELGDSALYFCASSEGGGTVGNEQFFGPGTRLTVL.

V is TRBV6-5 and J is TRBJ2-1; 7 bases map to TRBD2. The J segment lost 7 bases and the V segment lost 6 bases, leaving 6 bases of the junction unmatched. The CDR3 covers 13 residues. Germline V gene data show CDR1 as MNHEY and CDR2 as SVGAGI. CDR3: CASRPGGGNEQFF. Written as DNA, the CDR3 is TGTGCCAGCAGACCGGGCGGGGGAAATGAGCAGTTCTTC.

The chain is built from TRBV7-9 and TRBJ2-3; 7 bases are shared with TRBD1. The CDR3 runs to 14 residues. Trimming at V came to 3 bases and at J to 2 bases, leaving 2 bases not matched to a gene. The V gene's germline CDR1 is SEHNR and CDR2 FQNEAQ (reference sequence). Here the CDR3 reads CASSFDRDTDTQYF. In DNA, the CDR3 is TGTGCCAGCAGCTTCGACAGGGACACAGATACGCAGTATTTT.

The chain employs TRBV7-2 and TRBJ2-3; 8 nucleotides match TRBD2. CDR1 and CDR2 (germline): SGHTA, FQGNSA. Trimming took 4 bases from V and 6 from J; bases not matched to a gene: 15. This CDR3 is 17 amino acids long. DNA of the CDR3: TGTGCCAGCAGCTCTCCCCTTAGCGGGGTCGCCGGGGATACGCAGTATTTT. Protein product: CASSSPLSGVAGDTQYF.

In its sample, this clone was seen a few times. This chain links TRBV9 with TRBJ2-7; TRBD2 might be the D (6 bases). Trimming took 1 base from V and 4 from J, leaving 12 bases between them. Per germline, CDR1 SGDLS and CDR2 YYNGEE. This CDR3 has 14 residues. The CDR3 DNA follows: TGTGCCAGCAGCGTAAGCGGGTCTGGATACGAGCAGTACTTC. Amino acids: CASSVSGSGYEQYF.

This chain uses TRBV20-1 with TRBJ1-1, with 7 bases identical to TRBD1. The CDR3 is made up of 11 amino acids. Germline-derived CDR1 and CDR2 are DFQATT and SNEGSKA (reference sequence). V lost 5 bases, J lost 7 bases, and 4 bases stayed unmatched. CDR3 sequence (DNA): TGCAGTGCTGGGGGGACAGTTGAAGCTTTCTTT. It specifies CSAGGTVEAFF.